This T cell receptor (beta chain) was sequenced for a study of cytomegalovirus exposure and HLA in healthy donors. Germline lookup yields CDR1 SGHKS and CDR2 YYEKEE (reference sequence). The CDR3 spans 12 residues. The V end was cut by 6 bases, the J end by 13 bases, with 19 bases between. With 60 Vbeta and 13 Jbeta primers, the PCR was carried out. Repertoires were generated with immunoSEQ multiplex PCR, while TCRdb's copy carries only in-frame clones and drops some. This sample has 120,000 to 150,000 clones, with 64% found just once. The chain joins TRBV5-5 to TRBJ1-2, with D possibly being TRBD1 (6 bases). Sequencing was done on a sample of PBMCs. The sequence was obtained from a woman between 25 and 40 years old in good health and CMV-seropositive. Here the CDR3 reads CASTALGTPGTF. The CDR3 DNA reads TGTGCCAGCACCGCTCTCGGGACACCGGGCACCTTC.